What follows is one T cell receptor (beta chain) and its context. Its antigen is unknown. No base quality values were provided; no much bigger clone lies one nucleotide off. The data were obtained in a study of Ad26.COV2.S vaccination and SARS-CoV-2 variants (dated by TCRdb to 2020 to 2023). At the level of the whole study: Vaccine-arm donors were drawn from COV1001, a multicentre, randomized, double-blind, placebo-controlled phase I-IIa trial of Ad26.COV2.S in healthy adults. Throughout the experiments and outcome assessment, investigators stayed blinded to trial group allocation. Trial participants were randomized into five groups of five, in which low-dose or high-dose Ad26.COV2.S was given once or twice, or placebo was given on both occasions. The specificity and breadth of SARS-CoV-2-reactive T cell receptors after Ad26.COV2.S vaccination were assessed by TCRbeta repertoire sequencing. A total of approximately 30 samples were included in the TCR-sequenced set, comprising around 20 Ad26.COV2.S vaccine recipients, 5 placebo recipients and 8 SARS-CoV-2 convalescent individuals. Ad26.COV2.S was administered intramuscularly at 5 x 10^10 or 1 x 10^11 viral particles, either as a single shot or as two shots given 56 days apart. Study-wide findings and limitations: Comparable non-spike TCR breadth was observed between vaccine and placebo recipients, consistent with only spike being contained in the vaccine. Substantial breadth of spike-specific CD8+ and CD4+ T cell responses was reported after vaccination. Ad26.COV2.S recipients had higher spike-specific TCR breadth than placebo recipients (P = 0.0014). The authors noted that total T cell responses may have been underestimated by the TCR breadth and depth analyses. The study was not powered for comparison of responses between vaccine doses or regimens.

The immunoSEQ Assay was the method used to sequence TCRbeta CDR3 regions. After extraction, genomic DNA underwent amplification by bias-controlled multiplex PCR, followed by high-throughput sequencing. As for the authors' bioinformatics: To quantify the absolute abundance of every unique TCRbeta CDR3 region, sequences were collapsed and filtered. T cell fraction was estimated by normalizing TCRbeta template counts to usable DNA, which was measured by amplifying reference genes present in all nucleated cells. Repertoire TCRs were annotated as SARS-CoV-2-specific when V gene, CDR3 amino acid sequence and J gene were exactly matched to a known reactive TCR set. The reference SARS-CoV-2 TCR set came from MIRA and was filtered for enrichment in COVID-19-positive ImmuneCODE repertoires, removing public or cross-reactive TCRs. Using the MIRA antigens, annotated TCRs were further analysed by specific ORF or by position within an ORF. Breadth was defined as annotated unique rearrangements over total unique productive rearrangements; depth was the summed frequency of those rearrangements. Two-sided Wilcoxon rank-sum tests were used to compare TCR breadth between groups. Drawn from immuneACCESS, this table holds only the in-frame rearrangements with V and J called that TCRdb kept. Clones are partly lost; checked studies trace under half to an unresolved V gene and leave the rest unexplained. Clonal size and the V and J genes are those of that table, whereas D and trimming came from the DNA. The sample includes hundreds of thousands of clones, with 70% to 90% observed a single time. Approximately 1.5% of the sample rests with the top ten.

Reading the label with the study, this specimen's treatment or condition is: 15 to 20 received Ad26.COV2.S at low or high dose, single or two shots; 5 received placebo; per-sample allocation not given. Repertoires of vaccine and placebo recipients were sequenced from samples collected on day 63 after the first injection. In Cohort 1b, some 25 adults aged 18-55 years were enrolled at a single site in Boston, USA, between 29 July and 7 August 2020. As a vaccine, Ad26.COV2.S was a replication-incompetent adenovirus type 26 vector that expressed a prefusion-stabilized SARS-CoV-2 spike protein derived from the original Wuhan strain. Sequencing used peripheral blood, obtained in a trial of Ad26.COV2.S vaccine versus placebo. The source of this sequence is a person between 18 and 65 years old who received the Ad26.COV2.S COVID-19 vaccine or a placebo.

The DNA sequence is TGTGCCAGCCTCCGGGACAGGGCTCTCTCTGGGGCCAACGTCCTGACTTTC. Its amino acids are CASLRDRALSGANVLTF. The sequence joins TRBV18 to TRBJ2-6; 9 bases in the junction line up with TRBD1. Counted from cysteine to phenylalanine, this CDR3 has 17 amino acids. Kept here is only the CDR3 DNA, which spans 51 bases and is read in frame from base 1. For this chain, trimming is 8 bases at the V end and 0 bases at the J end, and the number of junction bases without a gene match is 8. CDR1 and CDR2 are read off the germline V gene as KGHSH and LQKENI.